The 19 T cell receptor beta chains below all came from one sample that was sequenced in a study of blood T cell repertoires in COVID-19. Produced via immunoSEQ multiplex PCR; TCRdb's table is partial and in-frame only. This repertoire shows about 240,000 clones, roughly 80% found once; its top ten account for 7.5%. The sequencing input was peripheral blood. These receptors were obtained from a woman older than 75 with COVID-19, enrolled during active disease.

V and J are TRBV20-1 and TRBJ2-3, with D possibly being TRBD2 (6 bases). Deletions cut 3 bases from V and 0 bases from J, with 16 bases between. The germline V gene has CDR1 DFQATT and CDR2 SNEGSKA (reference sequence). The CDR3 loop spans 16 amino acids. CDR3 in amino acids: CSASPLPGTSTDTQYF. DNA of the CDR3: TGCAGTGCTAGTCCGTTACCGGGGACTAGCACAGATACGCAGTATTTT.

V is TRBV6-5 and J is TRBJ1-1; D gene uncertain. The CDR3 covers 15 residues. V was clipped by 7 bases and J by 4 bases, with 19 bases between them. The germline V gene has CDR1 MNHEY and CDR2 SVGAGI. The CDR3: CASKLGPSGGTEAFF. The CDR3 nucleotides read TGTGCCAGCAAGTTAGGTCCGTCTGGCGGCACTGAAGCTTTCTTT.

The V call is TRBV12-3 or TRBV12-4, the J call TRBJ1-2; D is possibly TRBD1 (5 bases). Trimming removed 6 bases at V and 4 bases at J, with 12 bases between. The CDR3 is 13 amino acids. The CDR3 here is CASRLTEAYGYTF. The DNA of the CDR3 is TGTGCCAGCAGGCTGACAGAAGCCTATGGCTACACCTTC.

The V call is TRBV30, the J call TRBJ2-5; 9 positions match TRBD2. This CDR3 region has 13 residues. Germline-derived CDR1 and CDR2 are GTSNPN and SVGIG (reference sequence). V shed 2 bases, J shed 5 bases, and the junction held 3 bases outside the gene matches. CDR3 region: CAWSLSGRETQYF. The CDR3 coding sequence is TGTGCCTGGAGTTTAAGCGGGAGGGAGACCCAGTACTTC.

V is TRBV6-5 and J is TRBJ1-2; D unclear. The CDR3 contains 14 residues. Germline V gene lookup returns CDR1 MNHEY and CDR2 SVGAGI. V was trimmed by 7 bases and J by 2 bases, leaving 14 bases between them. The CDR3 DNA reads as TGTGCCAGCAAAGAGCCGGGTAGGAACTATGGCTACACCTTC. It yields the protein CASKEPGRNYGYTF.

The chain couples TRBV5-1 to TRBJ2-1, with TRBD2 matching over 8 bases. The CDR3 extends over 15 amino acids. J gave up 2 bases and V 2 bases, and 3 bases lay outside the gene matches. Germline V CDR1 and CDR2: SGHRS, YFSETQ. The CDR3 is CASSLAGDTYNEQFF. The CDR3 bases are TGCGCCAGCAGCTTAGCGGGGGATACCTACAATGAGCAGTTCTTC.

The gene calls are TRBV5-1 and TRBJ2-1; no clear D gene. The CDR3 is made up of 16 amino acids. Trimming removed 0 bases at V and 5 bases at J, with 15 bases between. Germline values: CDR1 SGHRS, CDR2 YFSETQ. This chain's CDR3 is CASSLANPRQDNEQFF. The CDR3 nucleotides read TGCGCCAGCAGCTTGGCCAACCCCCGTCAGGACAATGAGCAGTTCTTC.

In nucleotides, the CDR3 is TGTGCCAGCAGCCAAGGACAGGAACCTGGAAACACCATATATTTT. Amino acids: CASSQGQEPGNTIYF. This chain joins TRBV4-2 and TRBJ1-3; tentative D call: TRBD1 (6 bases). The V gene's germline CDR1 is LGHNA and CDR2 YNFKEQ. With 1 base removed from V and 2 bases from J, the gap between germline ends came to 9 bases. The CDR3 length is 15 residues.

This chain links TRBV18 with TRBJ1-1; a weak D match, TRBD1 (6 bases). This CDR3 has 15 residues. Germline V CDR1 and CDR2: KGHSH, LQKENI. V gave up 5 bases and J gave up 1 base, with 14 bases separating them. CDR3 coding DNA: TGTGCCAGCTCATCTTACAGGGCGGAGAACACTGAAGCTTTCTTT. This encodes CASSSYRAENTEAFF. The complete variable domain, with remaining parts taken from reference TRBV18 and TRBJ1-1, reads NAGVMQNPRHLVRRRGQEARLRCSPMKGHSHVYWYRQLPEEGLKFMVYLQKENIIDESGMPKERFSAEFPKEGPSILRIQQVVRGDSAAYFCASSSYRAENTEAFFGQGTRLTVV.

A few counts support this clone. The gene calls are TRBV5-5 and TRBJ1-1; 8 bases fit TRBD1. The trim removed 3 bases at V and 5 bases at J, leaving 9 bases unmatched. CDR1 SGHKS and CDR2 YYEKEE come from the germline V gene (reference sequence). The CDR3 covers 15 residues. The CDR3, as DNA: TGTGCCAGCAGCTCTTCTGACAGGGGAAAAACTGAAGCTTTCTTT. Translation gives CASSSSDRGKTEAFF.

This chain connects TRBV5-1 to TRBJ1-2; 8 bases align to TRBD1. Germline V gene sequence: CDR1 SGHRS, CDR2 YFSETQ. This CDR3 is built from 14 residues. Losses at the gene ends were 4 bases for V and 2 bases for J; bases not matched to a gene: 4. The chain's CDR3 is CASSLGQDNYGYTF. The CDR3 region has the DNA TGCGCCAGCAGCCTGGGACAGGACAACTATGGCTACACCTTC. The complete variable domain, with remaining parts taken from reference TRBV5-1 and TRBJ1-2, reads KAGVTQTPRYLIKTRGQQVTLSCSPISGHRSVSWYQQTPGQGLQFLFEYFSETQRNKGNFPGRFSGRQFSNSRSEMNVSTLELGDSALYLCASSLGQDNYGYTFGSGTRLTVV.

The chain uses TRBV7-5 and TRBJ1-5; the table's TRBD1 call for D was not verified on the DNA. TRBV7-5 is a pseudogene. The CDR3 runs to 15 residues. The CDR3 nucleotides read TGTGCCAGAGTACGAGGACAGTATTATCATCAGCCCCAGCATTTT. Translation: CARVRGQYYHQPQHF.

This clone was detected once. The chain links TRBV11-3 to TRBJ1-1, with D possibly being TRBD1 (5 bases). V gave up 0 bases and J gave up 9 bases, with 8 bases separating them. Germline CDR1 is SGHNT and CDR2 is YENEEA. CDR3 length: 12 amino acids. CDR3 loop: CASSLERGKAFF. CDR3 sequence (DNA): TGTGCCAGCAGCTTAGAAAGGGGAAAAGCTTTCTTT.

The chain is built from TRBV19 and TRBJ2-7; 8 bases fit TRBD2. The germline gives CDR1 LNHDA, CDR2 SQIVND (reference sequence). The V and J ends lost 2 bases and 4 bases, in that order; junction bases with no gene match: 7. CDR3 length: 15 residues. CDR3 bases: TGTGCCAGTAGTATAAGCGGGAGAACCTCGTACGAGCAGTACTTC. Protein sequence: CASSISGRTSYEQYF.

The J gene is TRBJ1-1, the V gene TRBV7-2, with D maybe TRBD1 (6 bases). This CDR3 is built from 14 residues. The germline gives CDR1 SGHTA, CDR2 FQGNSA. The germline V and J ends were trimmed by 1 base and 1 base, with 7 bases remaining between them. Here the CDR3 reads CASSLVRGNTEAFF. CDR3 coding DNA: TGTGCCAGCAGCTTAGTCAGGGGGAACACTGAAGCTTTCTTT.

The rearrangement uses TRBV15 and TRBJ1-5; D is possibly TRBD1 (5 bases). The germline gives CDR1 LNHNV, CDR2 YYDKDF (reference sequence). V was clipped by 4 bases and J by 1 base, with 5 bases between them. The CDR3 sequence is 13 residues long. For the CDR3, the DNA is TGTGCCACCAGCACAGGGAGCAATCAGCCCCAGCATTTT. This translates into CATSTGSNQPQHF.

The chain joins TRBV7-8 to TRBJ1-6; 7 nucleotides match TRBD1. J gave up 0 bases and V 5 bases, and 4 bases lay outside the gene matches. Germline V gene data show CDR1 as SGHVS and CDR2 as FQNEAQ. The length of the CDR3 is 16 residues. The CDR3 nucleotides are TGTGCCAGCAGCCAGACAGGGAACTCCTATAATTCACCCCTCCACTTT. Translation gives CASSQTGNSYNSPLHF.

This clone occurred a few times. V gene TRBV7-9 combines with J gene TRBJ2-7; 11 bases are a match to TRBD2. CDR1 is SEHNR, CDR2 FQNEAQ, per germline (reference sequence). The length of the CDR3 is 14 residues. With 5 bases clipped from V and 2 bases from J, the junction kept 2 bases outside the gene matches. CDR3 protein: CASSGTSGTYEQYF. The CDR3 bases are TGTGCCAGCAGCGGGACTAGCGGTACCTACGAGCAGTACTTC.

V gene TRBV6-5 combines with J gene TRBJ2-7; 7 nucleotides match TRBD1. Unmatched junction bases numbered 7, after V lost 3 bases and J lost 2 bases. In germline, CDR1 is MNHEY, CDR2 SVGAGI. The CDR3 has 15 residues. DNA of the CDR3: TGTGCCAGCAGTTATCGTCAGGGGGTTCCCTACGAGCAGTACTTC. It codes for CASSYRQGVPYEQYF.